These 20 T cell receptor beta chains were all obtained from the same sample, sequenced in a study of regulatory T cells in long-lasting Graves disease. For TCR beta, libraries came from iRepertoire HTBI primers and Arm-PCR of CDR3 regions. TCRdb re-called the multiplex PCR reads with MiXCR, one entry per CDR3 protein. This table has fewer than 650,000 distinct CDR3 sequences, roughly 16% appearing once. Time point described: newly diagnosed GD, antithyroid drugs for less than 3 months. The authors made the TCR library using RNA they extracted from PBMCs. The same data also went into a second study, on T cells in Graves' hyperthyroidism and ophthalmopathy.

This specimen consisted of peripheral blood mononuclear cells (PBMCs), obtained at new diagnosis, from a patient treated with antithyroid drugs. These receptors were collected from a man aged 18-30 years with Graves disease.

This clonotype was seen more than once but under ten times. This chain uses TRBV9 with TRBJ2-6; D is undetermined. Germline values: CDR1 SGDLS, CDR2 YYNGEE. With 0 bases removed from V and 2 bases from J, the gap between germline ends came to 9 bases. The CDR3 spans 16 residues. CDR3 DNA sequence: TGTGCCAGCAGCGTAGCAGGTGGGACTGGGGCCAACGTCCTGACTTTC. Amino acids: CASSVAGGTGANVLTF.

The chain has TRBV20-1 and TRBJ1-5; D remains unclear. V was shortened by 3 bases and J by 7 bases, with 13 bases between the two germline ends. Germline lookup yields CDR1 DFQATT and CDR2 SNEGSKA (reference sequence). This CDR3 contains 13 residues. The CDR3 DNA follows: TGCAGTGCTAGTCCCGATATGGAACAGCCCCAGCATTTT. Protein product: CSASPDMEQPQHF.

This clonotype was found many times. This chain connects TRBV2 to TRBJ1-1; maybe TRBD1 (5 bases). The CDR3 contains 15 residues. The V end lost 8 bases, the J end lost 0 bases, and 16 bases lay between the germline ends. Germline CDR1 is SNHLY and CDR2 is FYNNEI. The CDR3 bases are TGTGCCAGCTCTGTATCTAGGGGAATGAACACTGAAGCTTTCTTT. Translating gives CASSVSRGMNTEAFF.

The CDR3 here is CASTKRWAAEDYGYTF. The CDR3 coding sequence is TGTGCCAGCACCAAAAGGTGGGCCGCGGAAGACTATGGCTACACCTTC. The gene calls are TRBV5-5 and TRBJ1-2; D remains unclear. The V gene's germline CDR1 is SGHKS and CDR2 YYEKEE (reference sequence). The germline V and J ends were trimmed by 6 bases and 3 bases, with 21 bases remaining between them. This CDR3 is built from 16 residues.

V gene TRBV5-6 combines with J gene TRBJ2-1, with 12 bases identical to TRBD2. Losses at the gene ends were 1 base for V and 10 bases for J; bases not matched to a gene: 3. Germline assignment: CDR1 SGHDT and CDR2 YYEEEE. The CDR3 sequence is 14 residues long. DNA of the CDR3: TGTGCCAGCAGCTTGTTCCTAGCGGGAGGGGAGCAGTTCTTC. Protein sequence: CASSLFLAGGEQFF. The entire variable domain, with the rest obtained from reference TRBV5-6 and TRBJ2-1, is as follows: DAGVTQSPTHLIKTRGQQVTLRCSPKSGHDTVSWYQQALGQGPQFIFQYYEEEERQRGNFPDRFSGHQFPNYSSELNVNALLLGDSALYLCASSLFLAGGEQFFGPGTRLTVL.

Only a few counts were recorded for this clonotype. The rearrangement uses TRBV6-1 and TRBJ1-2; TRBD1 matches 12 bases. The CDR3 length is 14 residues. Trimming took 7 bases from V and 7 from J; bases not matched to a gene: 7. From germline, CDR1 is MNHNS and CDR2 SASEGT. In DNA form, the CDR3 reads TGTGCCAGCACTTCGGGACAGGGGGCTGGTGGCTACACCTTC. Its protein product is CASTSGQGAGGYTF.

This clonotype was seen ten or more times. The rearrangement uses TRBV7-9 and TRBJ2-7, with unresolved D. The germline V gene has CDR1 SEHNR and CDR2 FQNEAQ (reference sequence). V gave up 0 bases and J gave up 2 bases, with 8 bases separating them. The CDR3 is 14 residues long. The CDR3 DNA sequence: TGTGCCAGCAGCTTAGCTCCGGTAACCTACGAGCAGTACTTC. This codes for CASSLAPVTYEQYF.

The J gene is TRBJ2-5, the V gene TRBV5-4; D possibly corresponds to TRBD1 (6 bases). CDR3 length: 17 amino acids. The V end lost 4 bases, the J end lost 0 bases, and 19 bases lay between the germline ends. The germline CDR1 and CDR2 sequences are SGHNT and YYREEE (reference sequence). The CDR3 loop reads CASSRLGLAGDQETQYF. The CDR3 DNA is TGTGCCAGCAGCCGGCTGGGATTGGCAGGGGACCAAGAGACCCAGTACTTC.

This clonotype occurred a few times. The DNA is omitted, as the CDR3 cannot be located on it reliably, and the CDR3 follows TCRdb's listing. The CDR3 sequence: CASSLVRGRPGELFF. This chain uses TRBV11-2 with TRBJ2-2; the table names TRBD1, a call not compared with the DNA. Germline CDR1 SGHAT, CDR2 FQNNGV. The CDR3 has 15 residues if both end residues are counted.

This clonotype showed up just a few times. This may be a read error, as it is one base from a much larger clone. The rearrangement joins TRBV11-2 to TRBJ2-1; TRBD1 aligns across 9 bases. The V gene's germline CDR1 is SGHAT and CDR2 FQNNGV. Germline trimming cut 5 bases from V and 2 bases from J; bases unmatched to any gene: 4. This CDR3 has 15 residues. The CDR3 coding sequence is TGTGCCAGCAGCCCCGGGACAGGGACCTACAATGAGCAGTTCTTC. Its translation is CASSPGTGTYNEQFF.

The chain is built from TRBV4-1 and TRBJ1-1; no clear D gene. The CDR3 covers 13 residues. V lost 2 bases and J lost 1, with 5 bases in between. Germline V gene lookup returns CDR1 MGHRA and CDR2 YSYEKL. The CDR3 region has the DNA TGCGCCAGCAGCCAACGAACGAACACTGAAGCTTTCTTT. Translated, it gives CASSQRTNTEAFF.

This clonotype has just a few counts. This chain links TRBV5-1 with TRBJ2-5; D might be TRBD1 (6 bases). There are 13 residues in the CDR3. Trimming removed 4 bases at V and 5 bases at J, with 12 bases between. CDR1 and CDR2 from the germline V gene are SGHRS and YFSETQ. The CDR3 loop is CASSVRGAETQYF. For the CDR3, the DNA is TGCGCCAGCAGCGTCAGGGGTGCGGAGACCCAGTACTTC. Filled out from reference TRBV5-1 and TRBJ2-5, the complete variable domain reads KAGVTQTPRYLIKTRGQQVTLSCSPISGHRSVSWYQQTPGQGLQFLFEYFSETQRNKGNFPGRFSGRQFSNSRSEMNVSTLELGDSALYLCASSVRGAETQYFGPGTRLLVL.

This clonotype occurred many times. The chain is built from TRBV11-2 and TRBJ2-3, with a possible D match to TRBD2 (6 bases). Trimming shortened V by 0 bases and J by 1 base, and 8 bases separated the two germline ends. This CDR3 region has 15 residues. Germline loops: CDR1 SGHAT, CDR2 FQNNGV. This CDR3 is CASSLEASGTDTQYF. The CDR3 coding sequence is TGTGCCAGCAGCTTAGAGGCTAGCGGCACAGATACGCAGTATTTT.

This clonotype has at least ten counts. The rearrangement joins TRBV12-3 or TRBV12-4 to TRBJ1-2; 7 nucleotides align to TRBD1. The CDR3 is 14 amino acids. Germline trimming cut 3 bases from V and 3 bases from J; bases unmatched to any gene: 4. CDR3 loop: CASSFMGTDYGYTF. CDR3 nucleotide sequence: TGTGCCAGCAGTTTTATGGGGACAGACTATGGCTACACCTTC.

This clonotype has at least ten counts. This chain joins TRBV28 and TRBJ2-5; no clear D. The CDR3 is made up of 13 amino acids. Trimming cost V 6 bases and J 0 bases, with 8 bases left between them. Germline V CDR1 and CDR2: MDHEN, SYDVKM. CDR3 nucleotide sequence: TGTGCCAGCAGAGCAGAAAACCAAGAGACCCAGTACTTC. Protein sequence: CASRAENQETQYF.

This clonotype has ten or more counts. The J gene is TRBJ1-6, the V gene TRBV2; 8 nucleotides align to TRBD1. The J segment lost 9 bases and the V segment lost 6 bases, leaving 7 bases of the junction unmatched. Germline V gene lookup returns CDR1 SNHLY and CDR2 FYNNEI. This CDR3 is 14 amino acids long. The CDR3 sequence is CASSFGQGSSPLHF. CDR3 bases: TGTGCCAGCAGCTTCGGACAGGGAAGTTCACCCCTCCACTTT.

The table lists this clonotype with a few counts. The rearrangement links TRBV20-1 to TRBJ2-1; 10 bases fit TRBD2. V lost 6 bases and J lost 8; bases outside the gene matches: 13. The CDR3 runs to 15 residues. Germline CDR1 DFQATT, CDR2 SNEGSKA (reference sequence). The CDR3 nucleotides are TGCAGTGCGTCGGGGCTAGCGGGAGTGGTGGATGAGCAGTTCTTC. It translates to CSASGLAGVVDEQFF.

This clonotype was seen ten or more times. The chain recombines TRBV2 with TRBJ2-2; a weak D match, TRBD2 (5 bases). CDR1 and CDR2 from the germline V gene are SNHLY and FYNNEI. This CDR3 region has 13 residues. V lost 6 bases and J lost 7, with 12 bases in between. The CDR3 loop reads CASSPGGVGELFF. The CDR3 nucleotides are TGTGCCAGCAGCCCCGGAGGAGTCGGGGAGCTGTTTTTT.

The CDR3 sequence: CASKQGLRVDEKLFF. Written as DNA, the CDR3 is TGTGCCAGCAAACAGGGGCTGAGGGTTGATGAAAAACTGTTTTTT. The rearrangement uses TRBV25-1 and TRBJ1-4; TRBD1 agrees at 7 bases. The CDR3 runs to 15 residues. Germline CDR1 is MGHDK and CDR2 is SYGVNS. V was pared by 7 bases and J by 6 bases, with 11 bases of the junction left unmatched.

This clonotype has a count of ten or more. J is TRBJ2-1 and V is TRBV5-1; TRBD1 aligns across 7 bases. The junction had 10 bases not matched to a gene; V was cut back by 4 bases and J by 9 bases. The CDR3 runs 14 residues. Germline V gives CDR1 SGHRS, CDR2 YFSETQ. CDR3 amino acids: CASSALRQGSEQFF. In DNA, the CDR3 is TGCGCCAGCAGCGCGCTAAGACAGGGCTCTGAGCAGTTCTTC.